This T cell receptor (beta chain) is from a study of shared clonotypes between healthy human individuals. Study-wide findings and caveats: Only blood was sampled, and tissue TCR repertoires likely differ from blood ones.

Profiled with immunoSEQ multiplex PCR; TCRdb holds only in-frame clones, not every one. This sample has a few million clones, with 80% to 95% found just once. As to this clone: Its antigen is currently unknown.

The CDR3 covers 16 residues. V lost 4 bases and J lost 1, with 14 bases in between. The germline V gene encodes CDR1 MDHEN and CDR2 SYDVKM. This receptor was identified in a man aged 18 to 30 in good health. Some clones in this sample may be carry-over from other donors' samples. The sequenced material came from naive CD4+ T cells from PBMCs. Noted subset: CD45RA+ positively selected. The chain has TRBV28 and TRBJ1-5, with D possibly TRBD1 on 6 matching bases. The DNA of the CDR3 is TGTGCCAGCAGTTACAGGGAATGGGGGAGCAATCAGCCCCAGCATTTT. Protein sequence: CASSYREWGSNQPQHF.